These 15 T cell receptor beta chains came from one sample sequenced in a study of T-cell memory formation after mild COVID-19. From the 5' RACE reads, TCRdb called clonotypes with MiXCR, one entry per CDR3 protein. The repertoire holds about 140,000 distinct CDR3 sequences, with around 14% as singletons. The specimen was PBMCs or a T cell subset sorted from them (not recorded which). The receptors come from an adult woman who had mild COVID-19 (a few samples of this study predate the infection). Cell type and time point are not known.

Points on this clonotype: The junction does not match germline at one end; this may be a read error. This sequence joins TRBV7-9 and TRBJ2-7; D may be TRBD1 (6 bases). This CDR3 has 16 amino acids. Germline values: CDR1 SEHNR, CDR2 FQNEAQ (reference sequence). CDR3 DNA: TGTGCCAGCAGCTTTAAACAGGGCCCCCTTTCCTCCGAGCAGTACTTC. Amino acid sequence: CASSFKQGPLSSEQYF. The whole variable domain, filled in from reference TRBV7-9 and TRBJ2-7, reads DTGVSQNPRHKITKRGQNVTFRCDPISEHNRLYWYRQTLGQGPEFLTYFQNEAQLEKSRLLSDRFSAERPKGSFSTLEIQRTEQGDSAMYLCASSFKQGPLSSEQYFGPGTRLTVT.

The chain links TRBV4-3 to TRBJ2-1; a possible D gene is TRBD1 (6 bases). The CDR3 has 17 amino acids. With 0 bases removed from V and 4 bases from J, the gap between germline ends came to 16 bases. CDR1 and CDR2 from the germline V gene are LGHNA and YSLEER. This chain's CDR3 is CASSQDVGAGTYNEQFF. The CDR3 coding sequence is TGCGCCAGCAGCCAAGATGTGGGGGCAGGGACATACAATGAGCAGTTCTTC.

The rearrangement links TRBV6-6 to TRBJ1-3; D not certain. Germline CDR1 reads MNHNY; CDR2 reads SVGAGI (reference sequence). The V gene lost 0 bases and the J gene lost 5 bases, with 23 bases spanning the gap. There are 19 residues in the CDR3. The CDR3 here is CASSYSLWEKNVARNTIYF. DNA for the CDR3: TGTGCCAGCAGTTACTCTCTCTGGGAGAAGAATGTTGCTCGAAACACCATATATTTT.

This clonotype was seen repeatedly, ten times or more. V usage is TRBV6-1 and J usage is TRBJ1-5, with TRBD1 identical over 9 bases. CDR1 and CDR2 from the germline V gene are MNHNS and SASEGT. Trimming removed 6 bases from V and 0 bases from J; junction bases left unmatched: 12. This CDR3 has 18 amino acids. The CDR3 spells CASRPGTGPIGSNQPQHF. CDR3 bases: TGTGCCAGCAGGCCCGGGACAGGGCCCATCGGTAGCAATCAGCCCCAGCATTTT.

This clonotype appeared many times. V usage is TRBV29-1 and J usage is TRBJ2-7; tentative D call: TRBD2 (6 bases). V was pared by 1 base and J by 3 bases, with 10 bases between. Looked up from germline, CDR1 is SQVTM and CDR2 is ANQGSEA. CDR3 length: 13 amino acids. CDR3 sequence reads: CSVEGDWNYEQYF. CDR3 nucleotide sequence: TGCAGCGTTGAAGGGGACTGGAACTACGAGCAGTACTTC.

This clonotype was counted a few times. The chain joins TRBV9 to TRBJ2-7; D unclear. In germline, CDR1 is SGDLS, CDR2 YYNGEE. V was trimmed by 4 bases and J by 0 bases, leaving 14 bases between them. The length of the CDR3 is 15 residues. The DNA of the CDR3 is TGTGCCAGCAGCCCGGGCGCAGGAACCTCCTACGAGCAGTACTTC. This codes for CASSPGAGTSYEQYF. Drawing the rest from reference TRBV9 and TRBJ2-7, the complete variable domain is DSGVTQTPKHLITATGQRVTLRCSPRSGDLSVYWYQQSLDQGLQFLIQYYNGEERAKGNILERFSAQQFPDLHSELNLSSLELGDSALYFCASSPGAGTSYEQYFGPGTRLTVT.

This clonotype was picked up a small number of times. The CDR3 loop is CASSSRLAYEQYF. The CDR3 DNA follows: TGTGCCAGCAGCTCCCGACTGGCCTACGAGCAGTACTTC. The chain is built from TRBV11-2 and TRBJ2-7; D gene unclear. Germline V gene sequence: CDR1 SGHAT, CDR2 FQNNGV. The V and J ends lost 4 bases and 2 bases respectively, with 9 bases between them. This CDR3 contains 13 residues.

Only a few counts were recorded for this clonotype. This sequence joins TRBV20-1 and TRBJ2-7; D gene ambiguous. The CDR3 loop spans 11 amino acids. V lost 5 bases, J lost 6 bases, and 11 bases lay in between. Germline-derived CDR1 and CDR2 are DFQATT and SNEGSKA (reference sequence). The CDR3 sequence: CSALLVVEQYF. The CDR3 DNA follows: TGCAGTGCTCTCCTGGTAGTCGAGCAGTACTTC.

This clonotype has just a few counts. The genes are TRBV29-1 and TRBJ2-7; TRBD2 matches 8 bases. This CDR3 is built from 14 residues. Trimming cost V 6 bases and J 4 bases; bases outside gene matches: 11. Germline CDR1 SQVTM, CDR2 ANQGSEA. CDR3 residues: CSVVDLAGGYEQYF. CDR3 nucleotides: TGCAGCGTGGTAGATCTCGCGGGGGGTTACGAGCAGTACTTC.

Many counts were recorded for this clonotype. This chain links TRBV5-1 with TRBJ2-5; D is unresolved. This CDR3 is 14 amino acids long. V was cut by 1 base and J by 1 base, with 8 bases left in between. CDR1 is SGHRS, CDR2 YFSETQ, per germline. CDR3 sequence: CASSLLNSQETQYF. CDR3 coding DNA: TGCGCCAGCAGCTTGCTTAACAGCCAAGAGACCCAGTACTTC.

This chain connects TRBV12-3 or TRBV12-4 to TRBJ1-2; D is unclear. V shed 1 base and J shed 4 bases, with 7 bases lying between them. The CDR3 is made up of 13 amino acids. The CDR3: CASSLGRVYGYTF. The CDR3 nucleotides read TGTGCCAGCAGTTTAGGCAGAGTCTATGGCTACACCTTC.

This clonotype came up a few times. The chain carries TRBV7-9 and TRBJ2-1; possible D gene TRBD2, 5 bases. The CDR3 is made up of 14 amino acids. Germline CDR1 SEHNR, CDR2 FQNEAQ (reference sequence). Trimming cost V 5 bases and J 4 bases, with 12 bases left between them. CDR3 protein: CASSPDLGYNEQFF. The CDR3 region has the DNA TGTGCCAGCAGCCCGGACTTAGGTTACAATGAGCAGTTCTTC.

The chain couples TRBV2 to TRBJ2-4, with D possibly matching TRBD1 (8 bases). This CDR3 spans 17 amino acids. CDR1 and CDR2 (germline): SNHLY, FYNNEI. The V and J ends lost 8 bases and 0 bases respectively, with 20 bases between them. CDR3 amino acids: CASGEGQALGAKNIQYF. As DNA, the CDR3 is TGTGCCAGCGGGGAGGGACAGGCCCTGGGAGCCAAAAACATTCAGTACTTC. The whole variable domain, filled in from reference TRBV2 and TRBJ2-4, reads EPEVTQTPSHQVTQMGQEVILRCVPISNHLYFYWYRQILGQKVEFLVSFYNNEISEKSEIFDDQFSVERPDGSNFTLKIRSTKLEDSAMYFCASGEGQALGAKNIQYFGAGTRLSVL.

This clonotype showed up just a few times. This rearrangement joins TRBV7-9 to TRBJ1-2; TRBD1 agrees at 7 bases. Germline CDR1 SEHNR, CDR2 FQNEAQ (reference sequence). V was pared by 5 bases and J by 4 bases, with 7 bases of the junction left unmatched. This CDR3 is built from 14 residues. The CDR3 here is CASSDRGQSYGYTF. CDR3 DNA sequence: TGTGCCAGCAGCGATAGGGGACAGTCCTATGGCTACACCTTC.

This clonotype has only a few counts. CDR3 bases: TGCGCCAGCAGCCAAGGCAGGGAAGAAGTCTATGGCTACACCTTC. Encoded protein: CASSQGREEVYGYTF. The rearrangement links TRBV4-3 to TRBJ1-2; the D gene is possibly TRBD1 (5 bases). The germline V gene has CDR1 LGHNA and CDR2 YSLEER. Trimming took 1 base from V and 4 from J, leaving 13 bases between them. This CDR3 contains 15 residues.